This T cell receptor (beta chain) was captured in a study of post-analysis software for immune sequencing data. Looking at the study overall: As for disease course, relapsing-remitting, secondary progressive and progressive-relapsing multiple sclerosis were all included.

This CDR3 spans 14 amino acids. The ends lost 6 bases at V and 1 base at J; junction bases unmatched: 8. Germline assignment: CDR1 SQVTM and CDR2 ANQGSEA. Turning to this clonotype: Its target is not known.

The authors incorporated unique molecular identifiers into the TCR beta cDNA libraries. TCRdb reanalysed the PCR reads using MiXCR and keeps one entry per CDR3 protein. Here the sample spans roughly 600,000 distinct CDR3 sequences, around 44% being singletons. Study observations and caveats: Diversity measured as normalized Chao1 was significantly lower in multiple sclerosis patients than in controls. Higher frequency in patients than in controls was seen for roughly five TRBV segments, with TRBV5-6, TRBV5-1 and TRBV20-1 among them. The F measure placed samples prepared in the same batch into strongly shared clusters.

This chain joins TRBV29-1 and TRBJ2-7, with 8 bases lining up with TRBD2. Sequenced input: blood. The origin of this receptor is a girl between 10 and 17 years old with multiple sclerosis. The CDR3 loop reads CSVTWRGESYEQYF. The CDR3 bases are TGCAGCGTCACTTGGCGGGGGGAATCCTACGAGCAGTACTTC.